This passage covers 25 T cell receptor beta chains from one sample sequenced in a study of cytomegalovirus exposure and HLA in healthy donors. Repertoires were generated with immunoSEQ multiplex PCR, while TCRdb's copy carries only in-frame clones and drops some. The data hold about 200,000 clones, with just over 85% observed a single time. Input material: PBMCs. Receptors were obtained from a young woman in good health and CMV-seronegative.

The chain uses TRBV7-8 and TRBJ2-2, with 13 bases that match TRBD2. The germline gives CDR1 SGHVS, CDR2 FQNEAQ. Trimming removed 6 bases from V and 2 bases from J; junction bases left unmatched: 9. The CDR3 totals 18 residues. The CDR3 DNA sequence: TGTGCCAGCAGACGACTAGCGGGAGGACGATATAACACCGGGGAGCTGTTTTTT. It yields the protein CASRRLAGGRYNTGELFF.

The chain combines TRBV4-1 with TRBJ1-1; D unclear. CDR3 length: 14 amino acids. Germline CDR1 is MGHRA and CDR2 is YSYEKL. V lost 4 bases, J lost 1 base, and 10 bases lay in between. The CDR3 DNA sequence: TGCGCCAGCAGCCCTAAGCCACCGAACACTGAAGCTTTCTTT. This codes for CASSPKPPNTEAFF.

V usage is TRBV6-1 and J usage is TRBJ2-2; D unclear. The CDR3 loop spans 12 amino acids. The germline gives CDR1 MNHNS, CDR2 SASEGT. Trimming removed 5 bases from V and 7 bases from J, with 8 bases in between. The CDR3 reads CASSRVGGELFF. The CDR3 DNA sequence: TGTGCCAGCAGTCGAGTCGGCGGGGAGCTGTTTTTT.

The gene calls are TRBV7-9 and TRBJ2-3, with 9 bases identical to TRBD2. Germline lookup yields CDR1 SEHNR and CDR2 FQNEAQ (reference sequence). V trimming: 2 bases; J trimming: 5 bases; junction bases outside the gene matches: 2. The CDR3 is made up of 14 amino acids. The CDR3 DNA follows: TGTGCCAGCAGCTTAATAGCGGGAGTAGATACGCAGTATTTT. Translation: CASSLIAGVDTQYF.

V gene TRBV27 combines with J gene TRBJ1-1; unclear D gene. The V gene's germline CDR1 is MNHEY and CDR2 SMNVEV (reference sequence). V lost 2 bases, J lost 6 bases, and 13 bases lay in between. The CDR3 contains 14 residues. CDR3 DNA: TGTGCCAGCAGTTTAAGTGGAGCGGGAGCTGAAGCTTTCTTT. Translated, it gives CASSLSGAGAEAFF.

The chain links TRBV6-5 to TRBJ1-3, with 8 bases fitting TRBD1. Germline V lookup: CDR1 MNHEY, CDR2 SVGAGI. The CDR3 length is 14 residues. V dropped 8 bases and J dropped 4; count of bases not matched to a gene: 7. DNA for the CDR3: TGTGCCAGCCGCGGGCAGGGGGCAGGAAACACCATATATTTT. Encoded protein: CASRGQGAGNTIYF.

About this clone itself: The same CDR3 can be traced to other DNA sequences in this sample. The genes are TRBV28 and TRBJ1-2, with a weak D call TRBD1 (5 bases). V was clipped by 4 bases and J by 1 base, with 10 bases between them. The CDR3 totals 14 residues. Germline values: CDR1 MDHEN, CDR2 SYDVKM. CDR3: CASSSGTVNYGYTF. DNA of the CDR3: TGTGCCAGCAGTTCCGGGACTGTTAACTATGGCTACACCTTC.

The rearrangement uses TRBV29-1 and TRBJ2-7; 9 nucleotides match TRBD2. In germline, CDR1 is SQVTM, CDR2 ANQGSEA. The ends lost 4 bases at V and 5 bases at J; junction bases unmatched: 6. The CDR3 loop spans 13 amino acids. The CDR3 bases are TGCAGCGTTGGCCCCCGGACTAGCGACGAGCAGTACTTC. Translated, it gives CSVGPRTSDEQYF.

The chain employs TRBV13 and TRBJ1-1; 7 positions agree with TRBD1. The CDR3 is 16 amino acids. With 5 bases clipped from V and 1 base from J, the junction kept 10 bases outside the gene matches. The germline V gene encodes CDR1 PRHDT and CDR2 FYEKMQ (reference sequence). For the CDR3, the DNA is TGTGCCAGCAGCCACCAGGGGGTAGGCCCGAACACTGAAGCTTTCTTT. Translating it yields CASSHQGVGPNTEAFF.

This chain uses TRBV5-6 with TRBJ2-1; tentative D call: TRBD2 (6 bases). Trimming stripped 0 bases from V and 0 bases from J, with 16 bases between. From germline, CDR1 is SGHDT and CDR2 YYEEEE. This CDR3 is 18 amino acids long. DNA of the CDR3: TGTGCCAGCAGCTTGGAGGTGTGGCTAGCGCGCTCCTACAATGAGCAGTTCTTC. Translating gives CASSLEVWLARSYNEQFF.

The chain joins TRBV7-9 to TRBJ1-2, with 11 positions matching TRBD1. Trimming removed 2 bases from V and 4 bases from J; junction bases left unmatched: 6. Germline assignment: CDR1 SEHNR and CDR2 FQNEAQ (reference sequence). The CDR3 runs 16 residues. The CDR3 region is CASSLRPDRGPYGYTF. For the CDR3, the DNA is TGTGCCAGCAGCTTAAGACCGGACAGGGGGCCCTATGGCTACACCTTC.

V is TRBV4-2 and J is TRBJ1-2; D is undetermined. Germline loops: CDR1 LGHNA, CDR2 YNFKEQ. The length of the CDR3 is 14 residues. V lost 1 base and J lost 3, with 9 bases in between. The CDR3 loop reads CASSQGFSDYGYTF. CDR3 sequence (DNA): TGTGCCAGCAGCCAAGGATTTTCGGACTATGGCTACACCTTC.

The chain carries TRBV13 and TRBJ2-1; no definite D call. The CDR3 loop spans 12 amino acids. The germline gives CDR1 PRHDT, CDR2 FYEKMQ (reference sequence). Trimming stripped 2 bases from V and 5 bases from J, with 4 bases between. The chain's CDR3 is CASSLSDNEQFF. The CDR3 nucleotides read TGTGCCAGCAGCTTAAGCGACAATGAGCAGTTCTTC.

The J gene is TRBJ2-3, the V gene TRBV28; unclear D gene. CDR3 length equals 14 residues. The V and J ends lost 8 bases and 7 bases respectively, with 19 bases between them. Germline CDR1 and CDR2: MDHEN and SYDVKM. The CDR3 reads CASGSAPPLNTQYF. In nucleotides, the CDR3 is TGTGCCAGCGGTAGTGCCCCCCCCTTGAATACGCAGTATTTT.

V and J are TRBV7-9 and TRBJ1-4; D unclear. From germline, CDR1 is SEHNR and CDR2 FQNEAQ (reference sequence). The CDR3 has 15 amino acids. Trimming left V 1 base short and J 5 bases short, with 11 bases between. The CDR3 loop is CASSLGPGANEKLFF. As DNA, the CDR3 is TGTGCCAGCAGCTTAGGCCCAGGTGCGAATGAAAAACTGTTTTTT.

As DNA, the CDR3 is TGTGCCAGCAGCCGTCCGGGTCGGGTTCTCGGGAGATATGGCTACACCTTC. Translating gives CASSRPGRVLGRYGYTF. V gene TRBV5-4 combines with J gene TRBJ1-2; no definite D call. Trimming left V 4 bases short and J 5 bases short, with 24 bases between. This CDR3 comprises 17 residues. The germline V gene encodes CDR1 SGHNT and CDR2 YYREEE (reference sequence).

In nucleotides, the CDR3 is TGCGCCAGCAGCTTGGCGCGGCTAGGGGAAGAGACCCAGTACTTC. It translates to CASSLARLGEETQYF. The chain employs TRBV5-1 and TRBJ2-5; a weak D match, TRBD1 (5 bases). The CDR3 has 15 residues. With 0 bases removed from V and 3 bases from J, the gap between germline ends came to 12 bases. In germline, CDR1 is SGHRS, CDR2 YFSETQ.

This chain uses TRBV6-6 with TRBJ1-4, with D perhaps TRBD1 (5 bases). Trimming removed 5 bases at V and 1 base at J, with 11 bases between. Germline assignment: CDR1 MNHNY and CDR2 SVGAGI (reference sequence). The CDR3 is 15 amino acids. The CDR3 region has the DNA TGTGCCAGCAGTGCCGCCGGACAAACTAATGAAAAACTGTTTTTT. It translates to CASSAAGQTNEKLFF.

The CDR3 sequence is CASSESRRTTSTDTQYF. The DNA for the CDR3 is TGTGCCAGCAGTGAAAGTAGGCGGACAACTAGCACAGATACGCAGTATTTT. J is TRBJ2-3 and V is TRBV25-1; possibly TRBD1 for D (5 bases). The germline V gene encodes CDR1 MGHDK and CDR2 SYGVNS. The CDR3 loop spans 17 amino acids. Deletions cut 2 bases from V and 0 bases from J, with 15 bases between.

This sequence joins TRBV9 and TRBJ2-1; the D gene is possibly TRBD1 (6 bases). The CDR3 consists of 12 residues. Trimming left V 4 bases short and J 10 bases short, with 12 bases between. The germline V gene encodes CDR1 SGDLS and CDR2 YYNGEE. Here the CDR3 DNA reads TGTGCCAGCAGCCAACAGGGAAGCGAGCAGTTCTTC. It specifies CASSQQGSEQFF.

This chain uses TRBV15 with TRBJ2-7, with 8 bases matching TRBD2. Germline CDR1 and CDR2: LNHNV and YYDKDF (reference sequence). Unmatched junction bases numbered 6, after V lost 2 bases and J lost 3 bases. This CDR3 has 15 residues. The CDR3 is CATSRTEGTSYEQYF. CDR3 nucleotide sequence: TGTGCCACCAGCAGAACCGAAGGGACTAGCTACGAGCAGTACTTC. Looking up the rest from reference TRBV15 and TRBJ2-7 gives the full variable domain: DAMVIQNPRYQVTQFGKPVTLSCSQTLNHNVMYWYQQKSSQAPKLLFHYYDKDFNNEADTPDNFQSRRPNTSFCFLDIRSPGLGDTAMYLCATSRTEGTSYEQYFGPGTRLTVT.

The chain is built from TRBV5-1 and TRBJ2-7; D ambiguous. The CDR3 is 15 residues long. Trimming left V 0 bases short and J 4 bases short, with 14 bases between. The germline V gene encodes CDR1 SGHRS and CDR2 YFSETQ. This chain's CDR3 is CASSLGLVKEYEQYF. The CDR3 region has the DNA TGCGCCAGCAGCTTGGGGCTAGTAAAGGAGTACGAGCAGTACTTC.

V gene TRBV2 combines with J gene TRBJ2-2; D might be TRBD2 (6 bases). Germline lookup yields CDR1 SNHLY and CDR2 FYNNEI. This CDR3 is 14 amino acids long. Trimming pared 8 bases from V and 0 bases from J, leaving 10 bases between. The CDR3, as DNA: TGTGCCAGCCATGCGGGGCCGAACACCGGGGAGCTGTTTTTT. This translates into CASHAGPNTGELFF. Complete variable domain (other parts from reference TRBV2 and TRBJ2-2): EPEVTQTPSHQVTQMGQEVILRCVPISNHLYFYWYRQILGQKVEFLVSFYNNEISEKSEIFDDQFSVERPDGSNFTLKIRSTKLEDSAMYFCASHAGPNTGELFFGEGSRLTVL.

V usage is TRBV11-2 and J usage is TRBJ2-5; 14 bases are a match to TRBD2. There are 16 residues in the CDR3. Germline lookup yields CDR1 SGHAT and CDR2 FQNNGV. J gave up 5 bases and V 3 bases, and 5 bases lay outside the gene matches. CDR3 amino acids: CASSFGTSGSLETQYF. As DNA, the CDR3 is TGTGCCAGCAGCTTTGGGACTAGCGGGAGCCTGGAGACCCAGTACTTC. Full variable domain (rest looked up from reference TRBV11-2 and TRBJ2-5): EAGVAQSPRYKIIEKRQSVAFWCNPISGHATLYWYQQILGQGPKLLIQFQNNGVVDDSQLPKDRFSAERLKGVDSTLKIQPAKLEDSAVYLCASSFGTSGSLETQYFGPGTRLLVL.

This rearrangement joins TRBV29-1 to TRBJ2-1; 14 nucleotides align to TRBD2. Trimming took 6 bases from V and 7 from J; bases not matched to a gene: 8. This CDR3 has 15 residues. The V gene's germline CDR1 is SQVTM and CDR2 ANQGSEA. CDR3 nucleotide sequence: TGCAGCGTCGCAAGACGACTAGCGGGAGGGAATGAGCAGTTCTTC. Its protein product is CSVARRLAGGNEQFF.